These 10 T cell receptor beta chains share one sample of origin, sequenced in a study of blood T cell repertoires in COVID-19. Sequencing was performed with immunoSEQ multiplex PCR; in TCRdb, only in-frame clones are kept and a portion is missing. The sample contains about 240,000 clones, 85% to 90% of which appear only once. What was sequenced was peripheral blood. These receptors all come from a woman in her 70s with active or convalescent COVID-19.

The chain has TRBV6-6 and TRBJ1-4; D not resolved. The CDR3 totals 13 residues. CDR1 MNHNY and CDR2 SVGAGI come from the germline V gene (reference sequence). The V and J ends lost 2 bases and 7 bases respectively, with 8 bases between them. CDR3 in DNA: TGTGCCAGCAGTTACCGAGGGTCTGAAAAACTGTTTTTT. Translating it yields CASSYRGSEKLFF.

The V call is TRBV6-5, the J call TRBJ2-5; no definite D call. The CDR3 sequence is 13 residues long. The germline V and J ends were trimmed by 1 base and 3 bases, with 6 bases remaining between them. CDR1 and CDR2 from the germline V gene are MNHEY and SVGAGI. In DNA, the CDR3 is TGTGCCAGCAGTTACTGGCAGGAAGAGACCCAGTACTTC. Residues: CASSYWQEETQYF.

This clone has a handful of counts. The genes are TRBV6-5 and TRBJ2-1, with TRBD1 matching over 11 bases. Germline CDR1 reads MNHEY; CDR2 reads SVGAGI. The CDR3 loop spans 14 amino acids. The J segment lost 7 bases and the V segment lost 7 bases, leaving 6 bases of the junction unmatched. Here the CDR3 DNA reads TGTGCCAGCACTGGACAGGGGGCGAGGAATGAGCAGTTCTTC. Amino acid sequence: CASTGQGARNEQFF.

This sequence joins TRBV7-6 and TRBJ1-1; D not certain. This CDR3 comprises 14 residues. V lost 0 bases, J lost 1 base, and 6 bases lay in between. CDR1 and CDR2 (germline): SGHVS, FNYEAQ. As DNA, the CDR3 is TGTGCCAGCAGCTTAGCTGAGGGGAACACTGAAGCTTTCTTT. This codes for CASSLAEGNTEAFF.

The table lists this clone with a count of one. The chain recombines TRBV25-1 with TRBJ1-2, with 7 bases fitting TRBD1. Per germline, CDR1 MGHDK and CDR2 SYGVNS. This CDR3 region has 14 residues. Losses at the gene ends were 2 bases for V and 11 bases for J; bases not matched to a gene: 11. CDR3 coding DNA: TGTGCCAGCAGTGAACCAGGACAGGTCCGAGGTTACACCTTC. Its protein is CASSEPGQVRGYTF.

This clone was seen more than once but under ten times. V and J are TRBV9 and TRBJ2-3; 9 nucleotides match TRBD2. V shed 0 bases and J 6 bases; nucleotides not matched to a gene: 8. Germline CDR1 and CDR2: SGDLS and YYNGEE. The CDR3 is 16 residues long. The CDR3 loop is CASSVGSSGVFDTQYF. The CDR3 coding sequence is TGTGCCAGCAGCGTAGGGTCTAGCGGGGTATTCGATACGCAGTATTTT.

This chain joins TRBV10-3 and TRBJ2-1, with D uncertain. Germline V gene lookup returns CDR1 ENHRY and CDR2 SYGVKD. CDR3 length equals 12 residues. Trimming removed 5 bases at V and 9 bases at J, with 11 bases between. This chain's CDR3 is CAISQVVAEQFF. CDR3 DNA sequence: TGTGCCATCAGTCAAGTAGTCGCTGAGCAGTTCTTC.

The DNA for the CDR3 is TGTGCCAGCAGCTCACAGGGGACTGCGGTAGCTTTCTTT. It specifies CASSSQGTAVAFF. The chain uses TRBV7-9 and TRBJ1-1; 7 bases are shared with TRBD1. The CDR3 extends over 13 amino acids. Germline V lookup: CDR1 SEHNR, CDR2 FQNEAQ (reference sequence). Trimming at V came to 4 bases and at J to 10 bases, leaving 9 bases not matched to a gene.

This clone was counted a few times. This chain uses TRBV7-2 with TRBJ2-2; D remains unclear. The CDR3 extends over 15 amino acids. V was pared by 1 base and J by 1 base, with 7 bases between. Germline CDR1 SGHTA, CDR2 FQGNSA. The chain's CDR3 is CASSLEAGNTGELFF. The DNA of the CDR3 is TGTGCCAGCAGCTTAGAAGCCGGGAACACCGGGGAGCTGTTTTTT.

V and J are TRBV9 and TRBJ2-5, with 7 nucleotides matching TRBD2. The CDR3 covers 15 residues. Germline assignment: CDR1 SGDLS and CDR2 YYNGEE. V trimming: 3 bases; J trimming: 2 bases; junction bases outside the gene matches: 7. For the CDR3, the DNA is TGTGCCAGCAGCGCAAAGGGGAGGGGTCAAGAGACCCAGTACTTC. It encodes CASSAKGRGQETQYF.